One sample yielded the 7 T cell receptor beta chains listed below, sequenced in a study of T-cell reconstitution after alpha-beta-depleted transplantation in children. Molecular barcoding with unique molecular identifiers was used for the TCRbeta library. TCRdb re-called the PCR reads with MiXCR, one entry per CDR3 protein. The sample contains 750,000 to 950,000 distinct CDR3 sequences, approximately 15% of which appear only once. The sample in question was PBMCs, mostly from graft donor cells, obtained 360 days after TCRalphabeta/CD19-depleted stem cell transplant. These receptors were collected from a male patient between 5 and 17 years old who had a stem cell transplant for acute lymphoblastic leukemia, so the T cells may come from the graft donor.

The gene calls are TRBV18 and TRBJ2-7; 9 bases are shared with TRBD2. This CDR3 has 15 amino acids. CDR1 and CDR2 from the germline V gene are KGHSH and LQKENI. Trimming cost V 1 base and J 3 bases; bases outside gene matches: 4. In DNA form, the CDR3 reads TGTGCCAGCTCACCACTCAGCGGGGGGAACTACGAGCAGTACTTC. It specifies CASSPLSGGNYEQYF.

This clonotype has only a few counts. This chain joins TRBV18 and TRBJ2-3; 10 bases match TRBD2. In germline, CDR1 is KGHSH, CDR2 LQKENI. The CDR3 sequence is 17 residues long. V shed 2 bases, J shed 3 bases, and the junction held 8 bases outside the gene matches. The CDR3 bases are TGTGCCAGCTCACCAAGATCACTAGCGGGGAGGACAGATACGCAGTATTTT. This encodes CASSPRSLAGRTDTQYF.

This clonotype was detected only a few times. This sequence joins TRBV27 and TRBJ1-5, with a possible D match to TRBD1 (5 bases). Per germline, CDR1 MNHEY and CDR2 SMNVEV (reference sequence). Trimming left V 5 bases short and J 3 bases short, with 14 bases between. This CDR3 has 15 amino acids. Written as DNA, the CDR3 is TGTGCCAGCAGTAGGCAGGGATCTTACAATCAGCCCCAGCATTTT. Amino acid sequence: CASSRQGSYNQPQHF.

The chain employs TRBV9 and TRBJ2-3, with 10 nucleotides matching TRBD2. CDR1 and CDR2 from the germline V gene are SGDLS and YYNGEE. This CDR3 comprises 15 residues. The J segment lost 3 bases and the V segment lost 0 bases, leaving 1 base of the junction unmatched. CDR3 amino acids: CASSVELAGTDTQYF. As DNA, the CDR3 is TGTGCCAGCAGCGTAGAACTAGCGGGGACAGATACGCAGTATTTT.

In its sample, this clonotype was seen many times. The CDR3 sequence: CSGRMQGHTEAFF. CDR3 coding DNA: TGCAGCGGCCGCATGCAGGGACACACTGAAGCTTTCTTT. V usage is TRBV29-1 and J usage is TRBJ1-1; perhaps TRBD1 as D (5 bases). Trimming removed 7 bases at V and 3 bases at J, with 15 bases between. This CDR3 is built from 13 residues. Germline CDR1 is SQVTM and CDR2 is ANQGSEA.

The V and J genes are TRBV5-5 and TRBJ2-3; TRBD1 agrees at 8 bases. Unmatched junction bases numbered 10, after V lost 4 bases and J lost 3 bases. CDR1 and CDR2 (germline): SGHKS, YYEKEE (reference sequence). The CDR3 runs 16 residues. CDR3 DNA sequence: TGTGCCAGCAGCCCCGATCGGACAGGGTGGACAGATACGCAGTATTTT. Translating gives CASSPDRTGWTDTQYF. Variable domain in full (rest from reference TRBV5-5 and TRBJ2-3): DAGVTQSPTHLIKTRGQQVTLRCSPISGHKSVSWYQQVLGQGPQFIFQYYEKEERGRGNFPDRFSARQFPNYSSELNVNALLLGDSALYLCASSPDRTGWTDTQYFGPGTRLTVL.

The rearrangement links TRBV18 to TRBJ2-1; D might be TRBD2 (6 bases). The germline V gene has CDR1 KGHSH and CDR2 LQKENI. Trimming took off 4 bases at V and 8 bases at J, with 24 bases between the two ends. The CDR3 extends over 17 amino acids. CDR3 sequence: CASSHLSGLGETDEQFF. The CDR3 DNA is TGTGCCAGCTCACACCTCAGCGGGCTTGGGGAAACGGATGAGCAGTTCTTC.